These T cell receptor beta chains were read from a single sample in a study of OX40 agonist ivuxolimab in advanced cancers. This table comes from immunoSEQ multiplex PCR, and its TCRdb copy is limited to in-frame clones, with some not included. The sample includes approximately 16,000 clones, 86% of them seen just once. Material: CD4+ or CD8+ T cells sorted from blood, obtained in a trial of the OX40 agonist ivuxolimab. These receptor sequences come from an adult with an advanced solid tumor such as melanoma, head and neck, liver or kidney cancer. The CDR3 runs from the conserved cysteine through the conserved F or W. The D gene is left open where the match is weak. Expanded clones are given a class, and other clones once, few, many or no size at all.

d_call: TRBD1
v_call: TRBV6-1
j_call: TRBJ2-7
clone_size: -
cdr3_aa: CASRMGQGVYEQYF
cdr3_nt: TGTGCCAGCAGGATGGGACAGGGTGTTTACGAGCAGTACTTC

d_call: TRBD1
v_call: TRBV2
j_call: TRBJ1-5
clone_size: -
cdr3_aa: CASSESRGRQPQHF
cdr3_nt: TGTGCCAGCAGTGAGTCCAGGGGGCGGCAGCCCCAGCATTTT

d_call: -
v_call: TRBV10-3
j_call: TRBJ1-5
clone_size: -
cdr3_aa: CAIKAGHDQPQHF
cdr3_nt: TGTGCCATCAAGGCAGGGCATGATCAGCCCCAGCATTTT

d_call: TRBD1
v_call: TRBV6-6
j_call: TRBJ1-2
clone_size: -
cdr3_aa: CASRRPLDRAPYGYTF
cdr3_nt: TGTGCCAGCAGGAGGCCGCTCGACAGGGCCCCCTATGGCTACACCTTC

d_call: TRBD2
v_call: TRBV18
j_call: TRBJ2-7
clone_size: -
cdr3_aa: CASSPREGPYEQYF
cdr3_nt: TGTGCCAGCTCACCACGGGAGGGTCCCTACGAGCAGTACTTC

d_call: TRBD1
v_call: TRBV9
j_call: TRBJ2-3
clone_size: -
cdr3_aa: CASSRTGGGDTQYF
cdr3_nt: TGTGCCAGCAGCAGGACAGGGGGAGGGGATACGCAGTATTTT

d_call: TRBD2
v_call: TRBV19
j_call: TRBJ2-1
clone_size: -
cdr3_aa: CASSARGREGRWRFF
cdr3_nt: TGTGCCAGTAGTGCCCGGGGGCGGGAGGGCCGTTGGCGGTTCTTC

d_call: -
v_call: TRBV30
j_call: TRBJ2-7
clone_size: -
cdr3_aa: CATRRDGTSYEQYF
cdr3_nt: TGTGCCACACGGCGGGACGGAACGTCCTACGAGCAGTACTTC

d_call: TRBD1
v_call: TRBV5-5
j_call: TRBJ2-3
clone_size: -
cdr3_aa: CASSSRDREAADTQYF
cdr3_nt: TGTGCCAGCAGCTCCCGGGACAGGGAGGCTGCAGATACGCAGTATTTT

d_call: TRBD1
v_call: TRBV2
j_call: TRBJ2-1
clone_size: -
cdr3_aa: CASSQDRDANEQFF
cdr3_nt: TGTGCCAGCAGTCAGGACAGGGATGCCAATGAGCAGTTCTTC

d_call: -
v_call: TRBV30
j_call: TRBJ1-1
clone_size: once
cdr3_aa: CAWSGSLNTEAFF
cdr3_nt: TGTGCCTGGAGTGGGTCCCTGAACACTGAAGCTTTCTTT

d_call: TRBD2
v_call: TRBV6-1
j_call: TRBJ2-1
clone_size: -
cdr3_aa: CASLRLGGRNEQFF
cdr3_nt: TGTGCCAGCCTCCGATTGGGCGGGAGAAATGAGCAGTTCTTC

d_call: -
v_call: TRBV14
j_call: TRBJ2-4
clone_size: -
cdr3_aa: CASSQGGNIQYF
cdr3_nt: TGTGCCAGCAGCCAAGGGGGAAACATTCAGTACTTC

d_call: -
v_call: TRBV14
j_call: TRBJ2-3
clone_size: -
cdr3_aa: CASSQRYAGPSTDTQYF
cdr3_nt: TGTGCCAGCAGCCAACGGTATGCCGGGCCTAGCACAGATACGCAGTATTTT

d_call: TRBD1
v_call: TRBV13
j_call: TRBJ1-4
clone_size: -
cdr3_aa: CASSLRGTGGKEKLFF
cdr3_nt: TGTGCCAGCAGCTTGAGGGGGACAGGGGGCAAGGAAAAACTGTTTTTT

d_call: -
v_call: TRBV6-1
j_call: TRBJ1-6
clone_size: -
cdr3_aa: CASSDGIQGNSPLHF
cdr3_nt: TGTGCCAGCAGTGATGGGATCCAAGGGAATTCACCCCTCCACTTT

d_call: -
v_call: TRBV13
j_call: TRBJ1-2
clone_size: -
cdr3_aa: CASSFQQGNRGYTF
cdr3_nt: TGTGCCAGCAGCTTCCAACAGGGAAATAGGGGCTACACCTTC

d_call: TRBD2
v_call: TRBV5-1
j_call: TRBJ2-5
clone_size: -
cdr3_aa: CASSARGLVGETQYF
cdr3_nt: TGCGCCAGCAGCGCCAGGGGACTAGTTGGCGAGACCCAGTACTTC